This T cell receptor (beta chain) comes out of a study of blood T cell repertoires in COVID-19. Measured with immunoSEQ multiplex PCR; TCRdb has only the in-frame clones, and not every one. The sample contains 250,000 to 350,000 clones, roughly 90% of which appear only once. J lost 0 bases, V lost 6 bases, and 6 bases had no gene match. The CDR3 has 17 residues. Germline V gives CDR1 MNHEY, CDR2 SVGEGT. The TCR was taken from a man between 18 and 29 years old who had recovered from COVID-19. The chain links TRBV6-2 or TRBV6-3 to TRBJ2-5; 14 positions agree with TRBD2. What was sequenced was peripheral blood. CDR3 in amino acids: CASSGLAGGGYQETQYF. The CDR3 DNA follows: TGTGCCAGCAGCGGACTAGCGGGGGGCGGGTACCAAGAGACCCAGTACTTC.